This passage covers 32 T cell receptor beta chains from one sample sequenced in a study of cytomegalovirus exposure and HLA in healthy donors. Vbeta (60) and Jbeta (13) primers were used in the PCR. Data came from immunoSEQ multiplex PCR; TCRdb stores just in-frame clones and leaves some out. Of some 200,000 clones detected, over 70% appear once; the ten largest clones hold approximately 3.9%. The sample was PBMCs. The receptors shown here come from a man between 45 and 60 years old in good health and CMV-seronegative.

The V and J genes are TRBV19 and TRBJ2-1, with 16 bases aligning to TRBD2. CDR3 size: 18 residues. The germline gives CDR1 LNHDA, CDR2 SQIVND (reference sequence). V was clipped by 4 bases and J by 5 bases; unmatched bases: 8. This CDR3 reads CASSTGLAGGPIHNEQFF. The CDR3, as DNA: TGTGCCAGTAGTACGGGACTAGCGGGGGGGCCAATTCACAATGAGCAGTTCTTC.

The V call is TRBV7-2, the J call TRBJ2-7, with D uncertain. This CDR3 region has 14 residues. Trimming removed 2 bases at V and 0 bases at J, with 8 bases between. Germline lookup yields CDR1 SGHTA and CDR2 FQGNSA. CDR3 region: CASSLRGASYEQYF. CDR3 in DNA: TGTGCCAGCAGCTTAAGAGGAGCCTCCTACGAGCAGTACTTC. The entire variable domain, with the rest obtained from reference TRBV7-2 and TRBJ2-7, is as follows: GAGVSQSPSNKVTEKGKDVELRCDPISGHTALYWYRQSLGQGLEFLIYFQGNSAPDKSGLPSDRFSAERTGGSVSTLTIQRTQQEDSAVYLCASSLRGASYEQYFGPGTRLTVT.

CDR3 coding DNA: TGCGCCAGCACGAAAAGGGGGCCCACTAATGAAAAACTGTTTTTT. As protein: CASTKRGPTNEKLFF. The rearrangement joins TRBV5-1 to TRBJ1-4, with 7 bases that match TRBD1. Germline CDR1 SGHRS, CDR2 YFSETQ. V lost 6 bases, J lost 2 bases, and 7 bases stayed unmatched. This CDR3 has 15 residues.

The chain carries TRBV6-6 and TRBJ2-3; D might be TRBD1 (6 bases). V dropped 9 bases and J dropped 1 base, with 20 bases sitting between them. In germline, CDR1 is MNHNY, CDR2 SVGAGI (reference sequence). CDR3 length: 16 residues. DNA for the CDR3: TGTGCCAGGAATAATCGGACAGAAAGATGCACAGATACGCAGTATTTT. Residues: CARNNRTERCTDTQYF.

This sequence joins TRBV5-1 and TRBJ2-1; TRBD2 agrees at 8 bases. Germline V gives CDR1 SGHRS, CDR2 YFSETQ. The junction had 6 bases not matched to a gene; V was cut back by 3 bases and J by 7 bases. CDR3 length equals 14 residues. The CDR3 loop reads CASSYGGARNEQFF. The CDR3 DNA follows: TGCGCCAGCAGCTACGGGGGGGCTCGAAATGAGCAGTTCTTC.

The chain recombines TRBV5-4 with TRBJ2-7; 8 positions match TRBD2. The CDR3 consists of 13 residues. Per the germline V gene, CDR1 is SGHNT and CDR2 is YYREEE (reference sequence). The ends lost 2 bases at V and 5 bases at J; junction bases unmatched: 3. In nucleotides, the CDR3 is TGTGCCAGCAGCTTCGGGGGGGCAGACGAGCAGTACTTC. It is translated as CASSFGGADEQYF.

V is TRBV4-1 and J is TRBJ2-3, with D possibly matching TRBD2 (6 bases). Between the trimmed V and J ends, which lost 4 bases and 5 bases, there was a span of 19 bases. The CDR3 runs 16 residues. The germline gives CDR1 MGHRA, CDR2 YSYEKL. The CDR3 sequence is CASSLARVAGIDTQYF. CDR3 in DNA: TGCGCCAGCAGCCTCGCGAGGGTGGCGGGGATAGATACGCAGTATTTT.

The J gene is TRBJ2-5, the V gene TRBV19; 7 bases agree with TRBD2. The CDR3 runs 13 residues. The trim removed 5 bases at V and 1 base at J, leaving 1 base unmatched. Germline V gene lookup returns CDR1 LNHDA and CDR2 SQIVND (reference sequence). This CDR3 reads CASSASGQETQYF. The CDR3 nucleotides read TGTGCCAGTAGTGCTAGCGGCCAAGAGACCCAGTACTTC.

The chain employs TRBV6-1 and TRBJ2-1; D possibly corresponds to TRBD1 (6 bases). CDR3 length: 13 amino acids. CDR1 MNHNS and CDR2 SASEGT come from the germline V gene. Trimming stripped 11 bases from V and 2 bases from J, with 13 bases between. The CDR3: CAGTGSPYNEQFF. DNA for the CDR3: TGTGCCGGTACAGGGTCCCCCTACAATGAGCAGTTCTTC.

The chain carries TRBV2 and TRBJ1-6, with D unclear. CDR3 length: 15 amino acids. The germline V gene encodes CDR1 SNHLY and CDR2 FYNNEI. Trimming took off 2 bases at V and 8 bases at J, with 13 bases between the two ends. In nucleotides, the CDR3 is TGTGCCAGCAGTGAACAAGTGGGCAATGATTCACCCCTCCACTTT. This sequence encodes CASSEQVGNDSPLHF.

The CDR3 nucleotides are TGTGCTAGTGGTCCCCCCGGTCGGGGGGGTGAAAAACTGTTTTTT. It codes for CASGPPGRGGEKLFF. The chain combines TRBV12-5 with TRBJ1-4; D perhaps matches TRBD1 (5 bases). The CDR3 totals 15 residues. V lost 5 bases to trimming and J lost 7 bases, with 17 bases between them. Germline V gene data show CDR1 as LGHNT and CDR2 as FRNRAP.

This clone was observed a handful of times. The chain links TRBV4-1 to TRBJ1-5; TRBD1 agrees at 9 bases. In germline, CDR1 is MGHRA, CDR2 YSYEKL. The CDR3 runs 16 residues. Trimming at V came to 0 bases and at J to 7 bases, leaving 7 bases not matched to a gene. CDR3 amino acids: CASSQDGGQGDQPQHF. In DNA form, the CDR3 reads TGCGCCAGCAGCCAAGATGGGGGACAGGGTGACCAGCCCCAGCATTTT.

The chain carries TRBV7-9 and TRBJ1-1; a possible D gene is TRBD1 (5 bases). Germline values: CDR1 SEHNR, CDR2 FQNEAQ (reference sequence). The CDR3 covers 12 residues. Trimming took off 6 bases at V and 6 bases at J, with 11 bases between the two ends. CDR3 sequence (DNA): TGTGCCAGCAGTTCGACAGTTTCTGAAGCTTTCTTT. Its protein is CASSSTVSEAFF.

Here the CDR3 DNA reads TGCGCCAGCAGCTTGGAAAGTCTTAGCAAAAACATTCAGTACTTC. This codes for CASSLESLSKNIQYF. The rearrangement joins TRBV5-1 to TRBJ2-4; D call uncertain. Germline V gives CDR1 SGHRS, CDR2 YFSETQ. The CDR3 is 15 residues long. The V end lost 0 bases, the J end lost 3 bases, and 10 bases lay between the germline ends.

The rearrangement joins TRBV6-1 to TRBJ1-2; 9 bases match TRBD1. Germline loops: CDR1 MNHNS, CDR2 SASEGT. This CDR3 is built from 15 residues. Trimming removed 4 bases from V and 7 bases from J; junction bases left unmatched: 10. As DNA, the CDR3 is TGTGCCAGCAGTGTAATGGGACAGGGAATTGGTGGCTACACCTTC. Translation: CASSVMGQGIGGYTF.

V usage is TRBV18 and J usage is TRBJ2-5; 7 bases line up with TRBD1. J was trimmed by 3 bases and V by 2 bases; bases with no gene match: 0. CDR3 length: 13 residues. Germline values: CDR1 KGHSH, CDR2 LQKENI. CDR3 in DNA: TGTGCCAGCTCACCAGGGACAGAAGAGACCCAGTACTTC. The encoded protein is CASSPGTEETQYF.

Turning to this clone: The sample contains more than one DNA sequence encoding this CDR3. The V and J genes are TRBV5-1 and TRBJ1-2; perhaps TRBD1 as D (6 bases). This CDR3 has 13 amino acids. V dropped 3 bases and J dropped 4 bases, with 10 bases sitting between them. Germline assignment: CDR1 SGHRS and CDR2 YFSETQ. CDR3 nucleotide sequence: TGCGCCAGCAGCTCAGGACAGAGCTATGGCTACACCTTC. It is translated as CASSSGQSYGYTF.

This chain connects TRBV2 to TRBJ1-1; D gene uncertain. The CDR3 is made up of 12 amino acids. Germline V lookup: CDR1 SNHLY, CDR2 FYNNEI. Trimming removed 8 bases at V and 1 base at J, with 8 bases between. The CDR3 loop reads CASPGGNTEAFF. CDR3 bases: TGTGCCAGCCCGGGTGGGAACACTGAAGCTTTCTTT.

This clone occurred once. The chain couples TRBV4-1 to TRBJ2-1; 7 bases line up with TRBD1. CDR3 length: 15 amino acids. Per the germline V gene, CDR1 is MGHRA and CDR2 is YSYEKL. After removal of 4 bases from V and 0 bases from J, the junction contained 3 bases not matched to a gene. The CDR3 sequence: CASSRDSYSYNEQFF. CDR3 nucleotide sequence: TGCGCCAGCAGCCGGGACAGCTACTCCTACAATGAGCAGTTCTTC.

The V gene is TRBV5-1, the J gene TRBJ2-7; 9 positions agree with TRBD1. V shed 4 bases and J 2 bases; nucleotides not matched to a gene: 4. Germline V gives CDR1 SGHRS, CDR2 YFSETQ. This CDR3 spans 14 amino acids. CDR3 bases: TGCGCCAGCAGCGCCCGGGACAGGGCCTACGAGCAGTACTTC. Translating gives CASSARDRAYEQYF.

V is TRBV5-6 and J is TRBJ2-5, with 8 bases lining up with TRBD2. The V and J ends lost 0 bases and 7 bases, in that order; junction bases with no gene match: 5. The CDR3 runs to 14 residues. Germline V gene sequence: CDR1 SGHDT, CDR2 YYEEEE. The CDR3 sequence is CASSLGLATLTQYF. CDR3 DNA: TGTGCCAGCAGCTTGGGACTAGCGACTCTGACCCAGTACTTC.

The chain joins TRBV4-1 to TRBJ1-2; the match to TRBD1 covers 8 bases. The germline V gene has CDR1 MGHRA and CDR2 YSYEKL. The CDR3 contains 16 residues. The V and J ends lost 0 bases and 6 bases, in that order; junction bases with no gene match: 9. The CDR3 sequence: CASSQDEYRGLDGYTF. The CDR3 DNA is TGCGCCAGCAGCCAAGATGAATACAGGGGGTTAGATGGCTACACCTTC.

The gene calls are TRBV5-6 and TRBJ2-3; 8 bases fit TRBD1. The CDR3 length is 14 residues. CDR1 is SGHDT and CDR2 is YYEEEE in the germline V gene. J lost 2 bases, V lost 6 bases, and 5 bases had no gene match. The CDR3 loop reads CASIPGQATDTQYF. For the CDR3, the DNA is TGTGCCAGCATTCCGGGACAGGCCACAGATACGCAGTATTTT.

The chain couples TRBV11-2 to TRBJ1-3; 11 nucleotides match TRBD1. V trimming: 1 base; J trimming: 8 bases; junction bases outside the gene matches: 10. Germline V gene lookup returns CDR1 SGHAT and CDR2 FQNNGV. This CDR3 comprises 17 residues. CDR3 loop: CASSLVTAGQGADTIYF. CDR3 nucleotides: TGTGCCAGCAGCTTAGTTACCGCCGGACAGGGGGCGGACACCATATATTTT.

This clone was detected many times. The V and J genes are TRBV6-1 and TRBJ1-6; TRBD1 matches at 7 bases. V dropped 8 bases and J dropped 10; count of bases not matched to a gene: 11. The CDR3 is 14 residues long. Germline assignment: CDR1 MNHNS and CDR2 SASEGT. The CDR3 DNA reads TGTGCCAGCGGAGGGGACAGTTGGGACTCACCCCTCCACTTT. This gives the protein CASGGDSWDSPLHF.

Here the CDR3 reads CASRSYRGTNEKLFF. The CDR3, as DNA: TGTGCCAGCAGGTCCTACAGGGGAACTAATGAAAAACTGTTTTTT. V usage is TRBV28 and J usage is TRBJ1-4, with 7 bases matching TRBD1. This CDR3 spans 15 amino acids. CDR1 and CDR2 (germline): MDHEN, SYDVKM. After removal of 6 bases from V and 1 base from J, the junction contained 5 bases not matched to a gene. The variable domain in full, completed from reference TRBV28 and TRBJ1-4, reads DVKVTQSSRYLVKRTGEKVFLECVQDMDHENMFWYRQDPGLGLRLIYFSYDVKMKEKGDIPEGYSVSREKKERFSLILESASTNQTSMYLCASRSYRGTNEKLFFGSGTQLSVL.

CDR3 loop: CASMDLGRGGYTF. CDR3 coding DNA: TGTGCCAGCATGGACCTAGGGAGGGGGGGCTACACCTTC. V is TRBV2 and J is TRBJ1-2, with D maybe TRBD1 (6 bases). The CDR3 is made up of 13 amino acids. From germline, CDR1 is SNHLY and CDR2 FYNNEI. The V gene lost 7 bases and the J gene lost 8 bases, with 17 bases spanning the gap.

The chain links TRBV19 to TRBJ1-1; D may be TRBD1 (5 bases). The CDR3 spans 14 residues. Trimming removed 5 bases from V and 4 bases from J, with 14 bases in between. Germline assignment: CDR1 LNHDA and CDR2 SQIVND (reference sequence). The CDR3, as DNA: TGTGCCAGTAGTGCTTTCAGGGCTGGCACTGAAGCTTTCTTT. This encodes CASSAFRAGTEAFF.

This sequence joins TRBV30 and TRBJ2-4; TRBD1 is a possible D gene (6 bases). Germline lookup yields CDR1 GTSNPN and CDR2 SVGIG (reference sequence). V was pared by 2 bases and J by 0 bases, with 14 bases between. The CDR3 is 16 residues long. The CDR3 spells CAWSPRQAVAKNIQYF. DNA of the CDR3: TGTGCCTGGAGTCCTCGACAGGCAGTAGCCAAAAACATTCAGTACTTC.

The chain uses TRBV7-2 and TRBJ1-2; D not resolved. The CDR3 totals 14 residues. With 1 base removed from V and 8 bases from J, the gap between germline ends came to 14 bases. Per the germline V gene, CDR1 is SGHTA and CDR2 is FQGNSA. CDR3 nucleotide sequence: TGTGCCAGCAGCTTAGGGTTTGTCAGGTCCGGCTACACCTTC. Amino acid sequence: CASSLGFVRSGYTF.

The rearrangement uses TRBV4-2 and TRBJ2-1, with D possibly TRBD2 on 6 matching bases. Trimming took 0 bases from V and 4 from J, leaving 10 bases between them. The CDR3 has 15 amino acids. Germline V gives CDR1 LGHNA, CDR2 YNFKEQ. CDR3 region: CASSQEGLEYNEQFF. The CDR3 DNA sequence: TGTGCCAGCAGCCAAGAGGGACTGGAATACAATGAGCAGTTCTTC.

This chain links TRBV15 with TRBJ2-7; 7 nucleotides match TRBD1. Germline lookup yields CDR1 LNHNV and CDR2 YYDKDF (reference sequence). CDR3 length: 15 amino acids. V was clipped by 3 bases and J by 2 bases; unmatched bases: 7. CDR3 sequence (DNA): TGTGCCACCAGCAGGGGTCAGGGGGTGGCCTACGAGCAGTACTTC. Its translation is CATSRGQGVAYEQYF. Using reference TRBV15 and TRBJ2-7 for the parts outside the CDR3, the full variable domain is DAMVIQNPRYQVTQFGKPVTLSCSQTLNHNVMYWYQQKSSQAPKLLFHYYDKDFNNEADTPDNFQSRRPNTSFCFLDIRSPGLGDTAMYLCATSRGQGVAYEQYFGPGTRLTVT.